This T cell receptor beta chain was documented in a study of regulatory T cells in long-lasting Graves disease. The germline V gene encodes CDR1 KGHSH and CDR2 LQKENI. Trimming at V came to 5 bases and at J to 6 bases, leaving 7 bases not matched to a gene. The CDR3 runs 14 residues. To make TCR beta libraries, researchers used iRepertoire HTBI primers and Arm-PCR of CDR3 regions. TCRdb passed the multiplex PCR reads through MiXCR, listing each CDR3 protein once. Here the sample spans some 500,000 distinct CDR3 sequences, approximately 15% being singletons. Time point described: newly diagnosed GD, antithyroid drugs for less than 3 months. From RNA extracted from PBMCs, the TCR library was made. This clonotype was observed at least ten times. Its antigen is as yet unknown. Study-level findings and limits: Among samples with persistent disease, TRBV28, TRBJ1-2 and TRBJ2-5 were favored.

These data were also reused for a study on T cells in Graves' hyperthyroidism and ophthalmopathy.

The chain uses TRBV18 and TRBJ2-7, with 10 bases fitting TRBD1. The sequencing used peripheral blood mononuclear cells (PBMCs), collected at new diagnosis, from a patient treated with antithyroid drugs. The origin of this receptor is a man aged 25 to 40 with Graves disease. The CDR3 nucleotides read TGTGCCAGCTCAAACCGGGACAGGGGACGCGAGCAGTACTTC. This codes for CASSNRDRGREQYF.